One sample yielded the 22 T cell receptor beta chains listed below, sequenced in a study of cytomegalovirus exposure and HLA in healthy donors. Amplification used 60 Vbeta primers and 13 Jbeta primers. Profiling relied on immunoSEQ multiplex PCR, and the TCRdb table lists in-frame clones only, not all of them. The repertoire consists of some 120,000 clones, with roughly 75% occurring once and the leading ten covering 5% to 6.5%. Sequenced: PBMCs. These receptors were collected from a man aged 25 to 45 in good health and CMV-seronegative.

The chain employs TRBV5-1 and TRBJ2-1, with D perhaps matching TRBD2 (6 bases). Germline V lookup: CDR1 SGHRS, CDR2 YFSETQ. The CDR3 loop spans 15 amino acids. The V gene lost 0 bases and the J gene lost 6 bases, with 13 bases spanning the gap. Here the CDR3 DNA reads TGCGCCAGCAGCTTGGCGCGGGGAGAACCCAATGAGCAGTTCTTC. This gives the protein CASSLARGEPNEQFF.

The genes are TRBV11-2 and TRBJ2-7; D not resolved. Trimming took off 6 bases at V and 5 bases at J, with 8 bases between the two ends. This CDR3 has 11 residues. Germline V gene sequence: CDR1 SGHAT, CDR2 FQNNGV. The CDR3 is CASSQRNEQYF. The CDR3 DNA follows: TGTGCCAGCAGTCAGCGAAACGAGCAGTACTTC.

The chain joins TRBV4-3 to TRBJ1-4; 9 bases are a match to TRBD1. CDR1 is LGHNA and CDR2 is YSLEER in the germline V gene. This CDR3 is built from 15 residues. Trimming cost V 4 bases and J 3 bases; bases outside gene matches: 3. The CDR3 loop reads CASSLGTGPNEKLFF. CDR3 coding DNA: TGCGCCAGCAGCCTCGGGACAGGGCCTAATGAAAAACTGTTTTTT.

V is TRBV6-5 and J is TRBJ1-1; 8 bases match TRBD1. The length of the CDR3 is 15 residues. Unmatched junction bases numbered 1, after V lost 0 bases and J lost 1 base. CDR1 is MNHEY, CDR2 SVGAGI, per germline. In nucleotides, the CDR3 is TGTGCCAGCAGTTACTCTGGGACAGGGAACACTGAAGCTTTCTTT. Translating gives CASSYSGTGNTEAFF.

The chain joins TRBV13 to TRBJ1-1; 7 bases map to TRBD1. Losses at the gene ends were 4 bases for V and 1 base for J; bases not matched to a gene: 9. This CDR3 is 16 amino acids long. Germline loops: CDR1 PRHDT, CDR2 FYEKMQ (reference sequence). CDR3: CASSSRQGRGNTEAFF. The CDR3 region has the DNA TGTGCCAGCAGCTCGAGACAGGGAAGGGGGAACACTGAAGCTTTCTTT.

This clone turned up a few times. This chain connects TRBV28 to TRBJ1-1, with 7 positions matching TRBD1. Trimming at V came to 4 bases and at J to 5 bases, leaving 10 bases not matched to a gene. The germline V gene encodes CDR1 MDHEN and CDR2 SYDVKM. This CDR3 spans 15 amino acids. CDR3 amino acids: CASSSGGTARTEAFF. For the CDR3, the DNA is TGTGCCAGCAGTTCCGGCGGGACAGCGAGGACTGAAGCTTTCTTT.

This chain joins TRBV9 and TRBJ2-4, with 7 bases that match TRBD1. This CDR3 has 16 amino acids. The J segment lost 6 bases and the V segment lost 0 bases, leaving 9 bases of the junction unmatched. Germline V gene sequence: CDR1 SGDLS, CDR2 YYNGEE. The CDR3 region has the DNA TGTGCCAGCAGCGTAGGGATGAGCAGGGGGACAAACATTCAGTACTTC. Translation: CASSVGMSRGTNIQYF.

The chain uses TRBV4-3 and TRBJ1-4; D possibly corresponds to TRBD1 (6 bases). Germline CDR1 LGHNA, CDR2 YSLEER. The CDR3 loop spans 15 amino acids. The ends were cut back, 5 bases at V and 8 bases at J, with 18 bases in the middle. This CDR3 is CASSVTGQGSEKLFF. The CDR3 DNA reads TGCGCCAGCAGCGTAACCGGCCAGGGGAGCGAAAAACTGTTTTTT.

The chain has TRBV4-2 and TRBJ2-7; 9 nucleotides agree with TRBD1. The ends lost 4 bases at V and 5 bases at J; junction bases unmatched: 0. Per germline, CDR1 LGHNA and CDR2 YNFKEQ. The CDR3 totals 12 residues. CDR3: CASSRDRDEQYF. The CDR3 DNA reads as TGTGCCAGCAGCCGGGACAGGGACGAGCAGTACTTC.

This sequence joins TRBV7-9 and TRBJ2-2; tentatively, D is TRBD1 (5 bases). The CDR3 consists of 15 residues. Germline CDR1 reads SEHNR; CDR2 reads FQNEAQ (reference sequence). The V end lost 1 base, the J end lost 0 bases, and 6 bases lay between the germline ends. The CDR3 DNA follows: TGTGCCAGCAGCTTAGGGACAACGAACACCGGGGAGCTGTTTTTT. Residues: CASSLGTTNTGELFF.

A word on this clone: This sample includes further DNA sequences coding for the same CDR3. This chain connects TRBV5-1 to TRBJ2-5; 7 bases are a match to TRBD1. Germline lookup yields CDR1 SGHRS and CDR2 YFSETQ. The V and J ends lost 4 bases and 1 base, in that order; junction bases with no gene match: 1. The CDR3 covers 13 residues. The CDR3 sequence is CASSRDSQETQYF. The CDR3 DNA reads as TGCGCCAGCAGCAGGGACAGCCAAGAGACCCAGTACTTC.

This chain joins TRBV6-5 and TRBJ2-5, with D possibly matching TRBD1 (6 bases). The J call is uncertain, as TRBJ2-7 better fits the DNA end. This CDR3 is 14 amino acids long. In germline, CDR1 is MNHEY, CDR2 SVGAGI. The DNA of the CDR3 is TGTGCCACTCTCAAGGGGGAGTTGTCCTACGAGCAGTACTTC. It encodes CATLKGELSYEQYF.

The genes are TRBV9 and TRBJ1-1, with a tentative D call TRBD1 (5 bases). The germline gives CDR1 SGDLS, CDR2 YYNGEE. CDR3 length: 15 residues. V dropped 0 bases and J dropped 2 bases, with 11 bases sitting between them. The CDR3 DNA is TGTGCCAGCAGCGTAGATATCCAGGGAAACACTGAAGCTTTCTTT. Translating it yields CASSVDIQGNTEAFF.

The V and J genes are TRBV28 and TRBJ2-7, with TRBD1 matching 7 bases. The germline V gene has CDR1 MDHEN and CDR2 SYDVKM. The trim removed 7 bases at V and 4 bases at J, leaving 4 bases unmatched. This CDR3 spans 12 amino acids. CDR3 residues: CASTRGIYEQYF. CDR3 sequence (DNA): TGTGCCAGCACCAGGGGGATATACGAGCAGTACTTC.

The rearrangement links TRBV7-2 to TRBJ1-6; TRBD1 agrees at 9 bases. Germline CDR1 and CDR2: SGHTA and FQGNSA. Unmatched junction bases numbered 8, after V lost 0 bases and J lost 11 bases. The CDR3 runs 16 residues. The chain's CDR3 is CASSLAGPGQGPPLHF. The CDR3 nucleotides read TGTGCCAGCAGCTTAGCAGGACCGGGACAGGGACCACCCCTCCACTTT. The complete variable domain, with remaining parts taken from reference TRBV7-2 and TRBJ1-6, reads GAGVSQSPSNKVTEKGKDVELRCDPISGHTALYWYRQSLGQGLEFLIYFQGNSAPDKSGLPSDRFSAERTGGSVSTLTIQRTQQEDSAVYLCASSLAGPGQGPPLHFGNGTRLTVT.

The V call is TRBV5-1, the J call TRBJ2-1; the D is unclear. Trimming shortened V by 1 base and J by 0 bases, and 11 bases separated the two germline ends. The CDR3 sequence is 16 residues long. CDR1 and CDR2 from the germline V gene are SGHRS and YFSETQ. CDR3 nucleotide sequence: TGCGCCAGCAGCTTGTCAATTTGGAGCTCCTACAATGAGCAGTTCTTC. Translation: CASSLSIWSSYNEQFF.

The chain employs TRBV19 and TRBJ1-5; D gene ambiguous. V was shortened by 5 bases and J by 4 bases, with 12 bases between the two germline ends. The CDR3 sequence is 14 residues long. CDR1 is LNHDA and CDR2 is SQIVND in the germline V gene (reference sequence). CDR3 region: CASSSGFGNQPQHF. CDR3 nucleotide sequence: TGTGCCAGTAGTTCGGGGTTCGGTAATCAGCCCCAGCATTTT.

V gene TRBV4-2 combines with J gene TRBJ2-1; 9 bases fit TRBD2. Looked up from germline, CDR1 is LGHNA and CDR2 is YNFKEQ. CDR3 length equals 16 residues. The V segment lost 6 bases and the J segment 4 bases; nucleotides outside the gene matches: 10. The chain's CDR3 is CASSSNSGGRYNEQFF. For the CDR3, the DNA is TGTGCCAGCAGTTCAAATAGCGGGGGACGATACAATGAGCAGTTCTTC.

This clone is a singleton in its sample. The V and J genes are TRBV23-1 and TRBJ2-5, with D possibly being TRBD2 (6 bases). TRBV23-1 is an ORF, with its function uncertain. The CDR3 is made up of 14 amino acids. V lost 3 bases, J lost 5 bases, and 13 bases lay in between. The DNA of the CDR3 is TGCGCCAGCAGTCATCCAAACCGGGGGGAGACCCAGTACTTC. Translated, it gives CASSHPNRGETQYF.

Worth noting for this clone: It is unclear where the CDR3 begins or ends on the DNA, so no DNA is shown, and the CDR3 is as TCRdb lists it. The rearrangement uses TRBV6-5 and TRBJ2-5; the table calls TRBD2, which could not be checked here. The length of the CDR3 is 15 amino acids, counting both ends. The germline CDR1 and CDR2 sequences are MNHEY and SVGAGI. CDR3 sequence reads: CASSSSFATGVEQYF.

This sequence joins TRBV7-9 and TRBJ2-3; 11 bases are a match to TRBD2. Germline loops: CDR1 SEHNR, CDR2 FQNEAQ (reference sequence). With 3 bases clipped from V and 5 bases from J, the junction kept 7 bases outside the gene matches. The CDR3 loop spans 16 amino acids. Written as DNA, the CDR3 is TGTGCCAGCAGCTTGTACGCTAGCGGGGGGCGAGATACGCAGTATTTT. It is translated as CASSLYASGGRDTQYF.

The rearrangement joins TRBV9 to TRBJ2-2, with a possible D match to TRBD1 (5 bases). Germline V lookup: CDR1 SGDLS, CDR2 YYNGEE. CDR3 length: 13 residues. The CDR3 spells CAARQGDTGELFF. The DNA for the CDR3 is TGTGCGGCCCGGCAGGGCGACACCGGGGAGCTGTTTTTT.